This TCR beta chain appears in the sequencing data of a study of T cell repertoires in cytomegalovirus infection (dated by TCRdb to the late 2010s). Regarding the complete study: Donor HLA type was relevant to the analysis, because carriage of CMV infection together with the matching HLA type was indicated by public TCR beta signatures.

Ten or more counts support this clonotype. Its cognate antigen has yet to be identified. Qualities for individual bases were not recorded, and no much larger clone is one base off. Broader findings and caveats from the paper: The ex vivo response was dominated by HLA-C-restricted CMV-specific TCR beta clonotypes, which also provided the single most frequent clonotype in two of eight donors. In both this cohort and an independent cohort of more than 350 donors, the cumulative frequency of public TCR beta family members distinguished carriers of CMV infection plus the relevant HLA type.

Its CDR3 holds 15 amino acids, cysteine through phenylalanine. The DNA shown is the 45-base CDR3, in frame from base 1. According to the germline V gene (reference sequence), CDR1 reads SEHNR and CDR2 reads FQNEAQ. V is cut back by 5 bases and J by 5 bases, with 9 bases in the junction unmatched. The sequencing machine was an Illumina HiSeq 1500. Using fastp at Q25 and MiXCR, TCRdb reprocessed the public reads and kept productive beta chains. Each CDR3 protein appears once, grouped with its most common genes and DNA. For this sample the table gives about 130,000 distinct CDR3 sequences, of which roughly 8.2% were detected only once. Together, the top ten hold 10% of the sample.

The chain was built from TRBV7-9 and TRBJ1-1; 9 middle bases align to TRBD1. This TCR came from a human donor in good health (CMV status not recorded). Some clones in this sample may be carry-over from other donors' samples. Sequencing was done on a sample of PBMCs. The CDR3 sequence is CASSTYRGLRTEAFF. The sequence in DNA is TGTGCCAGCAGCACCTACAGGGGGCTCAGGACTGAAGCTTTCTTT.